These 11 T cell receptor beta chains were sequenced from one sample in a study of radiation and T cells in renal cell carcinoma. As to time point: blood 4 weeks post-SBRT, at nephrectomy. Described treatment: 15 Gy SBRT to primary tumor, nephrectomy 4 weeks later. The repertoire was sequenced with immunoSEQ multiplex PCR; TCRdb's copy has only in-frame clones and lacks some. The data hold around 180,000 clones, with around 90% observed a single time. The sequenced sample was blood, obtained from a patient whose treatment included radiotherapy and nephrectomy. The receptors stem from a woman in her fifties or sixties with renal cell carcinoma.

This chain joins TRBV5-1 and TRBJ2-1; D not certain. Germline CDR1 SGHRS, CDR2 YFSETQ. V was shortened by 0 bases and J by 1 base, with 11 bases between the two germline ends. The CDR3 has 16 amino acids. The CDR3 bases are TGCGCCAGCAGCTTGGGATTTAAGGAGTCCTACAATGAGCAGTTCTTC. Amino acid sequence: CASSLGFKESYNEQFF.

V is TRBV19 and J is TRBJ1-2; tentative D call: TRBD1 (6 bases). V was shortened by 5 bases and J by 4 bases, with 23 bases between the two germline ends. The CDR3 runs 17 residues. Germline values: CDR1 LNHDA, CDR2 SQIVND (reference sequence). DNA for the CDR3: TGTGCCAGTAGTCCTGATGGACAGCCCACTAGGATCTATGGCTACACCTTC. It is translated as CASSPDGQPTRIYGYTF.

The J gene is TRBJ2-5, the V gene TRBV25-1, with D perhaps given as TRBD1 or TRBD2 (5 bases each). CDR3 length: 16 residues. V lost 1 base and J 2 bases, leaving 14 bases between the germline ends. Germline V gives CDR1 MGHDK, CDR2 SYGVNS. This CDR3 reads CASSELGDRVQETQYF. CDR3 coding DNA: TGTGCCAGCAGTGAATTAGGGGACCGAGTACAAGAGACCCAGTACTTC. Drawing the rest from reference TRBV25-1 and TRBJ2-5, the complete variable domain is EADIYQTPRYLVIGTGKKITLECSQTMGHDKMYWYQQDPGMELHLIHYSYGVNSTEKGDLSSESTVSRIRTEHFPLTLESARPSHTSQYLCASSELGDRVQETQYFGPGTRLLVL.

V gene TRBV2 combines with J gene TRBJ1-5, with 7 positions matching TRBD1. Germline trimming cut 5 bases from V and 4 bases from J; bases unmatched to any gene: 8. CDR1 SNHLY and CDR2 FYNNEI come from the germline V gene. The CDR3 has 15 residues. This CDR3 reads CASSYTQGGNQPQHF. CDR3 in DNA: TGTGCCAGCAGTTATACTCAGGGGGGTAATCAGCCCCAGCATTTT. Looking up the rest from reference TRBV2 and TRBJ1-5 gives the full variable domain: EPEVTQTPSHQVTQMGQEVILRCVPISNHLYFYWYRQILGQKVEFLVSFYNNEISEKSEIFDDQFSVERPDGSNFTLKIRSTKLEDSAMYFCASSYTQGGNQPQHFGDGTRLSIL.

This chain joins TRBV4-2 and TRBJ1-5; TRBD1 matches at 9 bases. The V gene end was trimmed by 3 bases and the J gene end by 4 bases; junction bases not matched to a gene: 4. Germline values: CDR1 LGHNA, CDR2 YNFKEQ. CDR3 length: 15 residues. The CDR3 DNA reads as TGTGCCAGCAGCCAGTCGACAGGGGGTAATCAGCCCCAGCATTTT. Translation gives CASSQSTGGNQPQHF.

The chain links TRBV6-1 to TRBJ1-5; maybe TRBD1 (5 bases). Per germline, CDR1 MNHNS and CDR2 SASEGT. The CDR3 is 16 amino acids. Trimming took off 2 bases at V and 7 bases at J, with 18 bases between the two ends. For the CDR3, the DNA is TGTGCCAGCAGTGAACAAATCAGGGTCACTTTACAGCCCCAGCATTTT. The encoded protein is CASSEQIRVTLQPQHF.

This clone was seen a handful of times. The chain carries TRBV7-3 and TRBJ1-2; 12 nucleotides agree with TRBD1. The CDR3 covers 15 residues. Germline V gene sequence: CDR1 SGHTA, CDR2 FQGTGA. V shed 1 base, J shed 8 bases, and the junction held 5 bases outside the gene matches. CDR3 sequence: CASSLMGQGADGYTF. CDR3 DNA: TGTGCCAGCAGCTTAATGGGACAGGGGGCTGACGGCTACACCTTC. Full variable domain (rest looked up from reference TRBV7-3 and TRBJ1-2): GAGVSQTPSNKVTEKGKYVELRCDPISGHTALYWYRQSLGQGPEFLIYFQGTGAADDSGLPNDRFFAVRPEGSVSTLKIQRTERGDSAVYLCASSLMGQGADGYTFGSGTRLTVV.

The V and J genes are TRBV9 and TRBJ1-4; 10 positions agree with TRBD1. This CDR3 contains 17 residues. Germline CDR1 SGDLS, CDR2 YYNGEE. The ends lost 0 bases at V and 7 bases at J; junction bases unmatched: 9. Here the CDR3 reads CASSVVGTGDIGEKLFF. In DNA, the CDR3 is TGTGCCAGCAGCGTAGTAGGGACAGGGGATATCGGTGAAAAACTGTTTTTT.

V gene TRBV15 combines with J gene TRBJ1-2, with D possibly TRBD1 on 5 matching bases. Trimming left V 2 bases short and J 7 bases short, with 17 bases between. Looked up from germline, CDR1 is LNHNV and CDR2 is YYDKDF (reference sequence). This CDR3 is 15 amino acids long. The CDR3 DNA sequence: TGTGCCACCAGCAGATCCGCCGGGGGGGGTAGTGGCTACACCTTC. Translation gives CATSRSAGGGSGYTF.

The chain joins TRBV5-6 to TRBJ2-2; the D gene is possibly TRBD1 (5 bases). CDR1 is SGHDT, CDR2 YYEEEE, per germline. The CDR3 loop spans 15 amino acids. The V end was cut by 0 bases, the J end by 5 bases, with 11 bases between. The CDR3 protein is CASSLEQAKTGELFF. The CDR3 region has the DNA TGTGCCAGCAGCTTGGAACAGGCAAAAACCGGGGAGCTGTTTTTT.

The gene calls are TRBV19 and TRBJ1-6; D is uncertain. Per the germline V gene, CDR1 is LNHDA and CDR2 is SQIVND (reference sequence). The CDR3 contains 12 residues. V dropped 8 bases and J dropped 10 bases, with 12 bases sitting between them. CDR3 bases: TGTGCCAGTCGGGCGAACGACTCACCCCTCCACTTT. Protein product: CASRANDSPLHF.